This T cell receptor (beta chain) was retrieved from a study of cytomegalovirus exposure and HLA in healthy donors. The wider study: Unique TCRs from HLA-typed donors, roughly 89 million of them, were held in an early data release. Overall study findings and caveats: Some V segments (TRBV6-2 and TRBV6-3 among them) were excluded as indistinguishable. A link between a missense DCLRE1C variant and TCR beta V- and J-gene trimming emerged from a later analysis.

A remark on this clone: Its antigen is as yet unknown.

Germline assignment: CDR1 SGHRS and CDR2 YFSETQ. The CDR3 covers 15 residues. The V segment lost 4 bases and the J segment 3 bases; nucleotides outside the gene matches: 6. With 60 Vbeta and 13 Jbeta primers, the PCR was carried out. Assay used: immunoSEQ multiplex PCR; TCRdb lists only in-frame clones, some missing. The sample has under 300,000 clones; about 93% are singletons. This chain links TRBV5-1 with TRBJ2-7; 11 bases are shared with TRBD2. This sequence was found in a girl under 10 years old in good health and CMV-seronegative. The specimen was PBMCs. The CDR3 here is CASSVGTSGDYEQYF. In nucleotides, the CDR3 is TGCGCCAGCAGCGTAGGGACTAGCGGAGACTACGAGCAGTACTTC.